Listed below are T cell receptor beta chains from one sample, sequenced in a study of cytomegalovirus exposure and HLA in healthy donors. Assay used: immunoSEQ multiplex PCR; TCRdb lists only in-frame clones, some missing. The sample records about 140,000 clones, 70% to 85% being singletons. Sequencing used PBMCs. These receptors all stem from a man aged 25-45 years in good health and CMV-seropositive. CDR3s include the opening cysteine and the closing phenylalanine or tryptophan. A D gene is named only where the DNA matches it firmly. Some rows mark clone size as missing; the rest say once, few, many or name a class of expanded clone.

j_call	v_call	clone_size	d_call	cdr3_aa	cdr3_nt
TRBJ2-1	TRBV28	NA	NA	CASSLPGTYNEQFF	TGTGCCAGCAGTTTGCCGGGAACCTACAATGAGCAGTTCTTC
TRBJ2-5	TRBV11-2	once	NA	CASSPGDFQETQYF	TGTGCCAGCAGCCCTGGGGACTTCCAAGAGACCCAGTACTTC
TRBJ2-1	TRBV7-9	NA	TRBD2	CASSLYTSGRVYNEQFF	TGTGCCAGCAGCTTATACACTAGCGGGAGGGTCTACAATGAGCAGTTCTTC
TRBJ2-1	TRBV6-4	NA	NA	CASSIQGSSYNEQFF	TGTGCCAGCAGTATCCAGGGAAGCTCCTACAATGAGCAGTTCTTC
TRBJ1-1	TRBV9	few	NA	CASSVEQSTEAFF	TGTGCCAGCAGCGTAGAACAGAGCACTGAAGCTTTCTTT
TRBJ2-7	TRBV2	few	TRBD2	CASRGTSGRLEQYF	TGTGCCAGCAGGGGGACTAGCGGGAGGCTCGAGCAGTACTTC
TRBJ1-2	TRBV19	NA	NA	CASSIMGEAGYTF	TGTGCCAGTAGTATCATGGGGGAGGCTGGCTACACCTTC
TRBJ2-7	TRBV19	NA	TRBD2	CASSPRRGSGRVGYEQYF	TGTGCCAGTAGTCCCCGCCGGGGTAGCGGGAGGGTGGGCTACGAGCAGTACTTC
TRBJ2-1	TRBV2	NA	TRBD2	CASSEELAGGYNEQFF	TGTGCCAGCAGTGAGGAGCTGGCGGGGGGCTACAATGAGCAGTTCTTC
TRBJ2-1	TRBV7-7	NA	NA	CASSLGSGHSPYNEQFF	TGTGCTAGCAGCTTAGGGTCTGGACACTCACCCTACAATGAGCAGTTCTTC
TRBJ2-2	TRBV18	NA	TRBD1	CASSTQGSGTTGELFF	TGTGCCAGCTCGACACAGGGGTCCGGAACCACCGGGGAGCTGTTTTTT
TRBJ2-7	TRBV28	NA	TRBD1	CASSWTGGNEQYF	TGTGCCAGCAGTTGGACAGGGGGCAACGAGCAGTACTTC
TRBJ2-2	TRBV6-5	NA	TRBD1	CASSYVGGGTGELFF	TGTGCCAGCAGTTACGTAGGGGGCGGCACCGGGGAGCTGTTTTTT
TRBJ1-5	TRBV2	once	NA	CASSIGQQPQHF	TGTGCCAGCAGTATCGGACAGCAGCCCCAGCATTTT
TRBJ2-1	TRBV7-2	NA	TRBD2	CASTLWTSEYNEQFF	TGTGCCAGCACCCTCTGGACTAGCGAATACAATGAGCAGTTCTTC
TRBJ2-7	TRBV6-1	few	TRBD1	CASSGGNRGLGQYF	TGTGCCAGCAGTGGGGGGAACAGGGGCTTGGGGCAGTACTTC
TRBJ2-7	TRBV29-1	NA	TRBD1	CSVTGQGLYEQYF	TGCAGCGTCACGGGACAGGGGTTGTACGAGCAGTACTTC
TRBJ2-5	TRBV7-9	NA	NA	CASSLGIRYQETQYF	TGTGCCAGCAGCTTAGGAATCCGGTACCAAGAGACCCAGTACTTC
TRBJ2-1	TRBV6-1	NA	NA	CASSELGGTDFGEQFF	TGTGCCAGCAGTGAACTAGGGGGTACCGATTTTGGTGAGCAGTTCTTC
TRBJ1-1	TRBV28	NA	NA	CASTFSAATEAFF	TGTGCCAGCACCTTCTCCGCGGCTACTGAAGCTTTCTTT
TRBJ1-1	TRBV7-9	few	TRBD1	CASQDRGNTEAFF	TGTGCCAGCCAGGACAGGGGGAACACTGAAGCTTTCTTT
TRBJ2-1	TRBV5-1	once	TRBD1	CASSPSRGYGDNEQFF	TGCGCCAGCAGCCCAAGCAGGGGGTATGGTGACAATGAGCAGTTCTTC
TRBJ2-7	TRBV5-1	NA	TRBD2	CASSLAGRLASHYEQYF	TGCGCCAGCAGCTTGGCCGGGCGACTAGCGAGTCATTACGAGCAGTACTTC
TRBJ2-3	TRBV4-1	NA	NA	CASSPVGPGAISSTDTQYF	TGCGCCAGCAGCCCCGTTGGTCCTGGGGCGATTTCTAGCACAGATACGCAGTATTTT
TRBJ1-1	TRBV15	NA	TRBD1	CATSSDRQGMINEAFF	TGTGCCACCAGCAGTGATCGACAGGGTATGATAAATGAAGCTTTCTTT
TRBJ1-1	TRBV28	NA	NA	CASTMGGDPTEAFF	TGTGCCAGCACAATGGGGGGGGACCCCACTGAAGCTTTCTTT
TRBJ1-6	TRBV6-6	few	TRBD1	CASSLGTGTGCIF	TGTGCCAGCAGTTTGGGAACCGGGACAGGGTGTATTTTT
TRBJ1-4	TRBV14	once	NA	CASSPLSKSNEKLFF	TGTGCCAGCAGCCCTTTGTCAAAGAGTAATGAAAAACTGTTTTTT
TRBJ2-5	TRBV10-3	few	NA	CATRDTEQLETQYF	TGTGCCACCCGGGACACGGAACAATTAGAGACCCAGTACTTC
TRBJ2-7	TRBV18	NA	TRBD1	CASSWTGGSSYEQYF	TGTGCCAGCTCTTGGACAGGGGGAAGCTCCTACGAGCAGTACTTC
TRBJ1-5	TRBV28	NA	NA	CASSLGQINQPQHF	TGTGCCAGCAGTCTAGGACAGATCAATCAGCCCCAGCATTTT